This T cell receptor beta chain was captured by sequencing in a study of blood T cells in healthy people across ages. Study observations and caveats: Donor CMV status, an unknown factor, possibly confounded changes in expanded clonotypes. As age increased, TCR beta diversity per million T cells fell in a roughly linear fashion. A greater number of naive CD4+ cells and higher diversity distinguished long-lived donors from aged donors.

V was pared by 6 bases and J by 4 bases, with 17 bases of the junction left unmatched. Germline V gene data show CDR1 as SGHTA and CDR2 as FQGNSA. This CDR3 spans 19 amino acids. A few counts support this clonotype. Its antigen is currently unknown. A second 7 to 11 cycle PCR used barcoded and J-beta primers. TCRdb fed the 5' RACE reads into MiXCR, producing one record per CDR3 protein. The sample lists approximately 810,000 distinct CDR3 sequences, under 30% occurring once. The source is a woman older than 75 in good health. Sequences were obtained from blood. The chain is built from TRBV7-2 and TRBJ1-6, with TRBD1 matching over 8 bases. The CDR3: CASRKHGQGAGRYNSPLHF. The CDR3 DNA reads TGTGCCAGCAGAAAGCACGGGCAGGGGGCGGGAAGGTATAATTCACCCCTCCACTTT.